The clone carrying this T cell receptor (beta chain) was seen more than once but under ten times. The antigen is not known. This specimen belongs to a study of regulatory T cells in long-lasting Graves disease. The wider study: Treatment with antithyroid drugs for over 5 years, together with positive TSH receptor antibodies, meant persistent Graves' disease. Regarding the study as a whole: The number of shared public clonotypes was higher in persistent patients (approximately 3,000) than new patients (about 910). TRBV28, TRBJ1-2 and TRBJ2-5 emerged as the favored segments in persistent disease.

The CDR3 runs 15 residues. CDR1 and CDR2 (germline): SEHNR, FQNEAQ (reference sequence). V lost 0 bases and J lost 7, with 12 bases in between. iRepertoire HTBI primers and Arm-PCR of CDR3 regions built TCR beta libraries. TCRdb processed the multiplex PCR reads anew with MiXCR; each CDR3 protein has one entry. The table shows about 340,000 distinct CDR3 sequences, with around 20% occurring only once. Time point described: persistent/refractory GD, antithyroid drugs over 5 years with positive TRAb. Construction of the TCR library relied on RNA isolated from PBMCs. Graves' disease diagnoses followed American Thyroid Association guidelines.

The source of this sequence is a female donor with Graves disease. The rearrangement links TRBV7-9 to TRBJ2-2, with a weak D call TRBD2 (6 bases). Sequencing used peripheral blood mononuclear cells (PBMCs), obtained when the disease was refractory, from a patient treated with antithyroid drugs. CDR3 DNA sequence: TGTGCCAGCAGCTTAGCCGGAGGGAAGTTCGGGGAGCTGTTTTTT. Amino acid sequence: CASSLAGGKFGELFF.